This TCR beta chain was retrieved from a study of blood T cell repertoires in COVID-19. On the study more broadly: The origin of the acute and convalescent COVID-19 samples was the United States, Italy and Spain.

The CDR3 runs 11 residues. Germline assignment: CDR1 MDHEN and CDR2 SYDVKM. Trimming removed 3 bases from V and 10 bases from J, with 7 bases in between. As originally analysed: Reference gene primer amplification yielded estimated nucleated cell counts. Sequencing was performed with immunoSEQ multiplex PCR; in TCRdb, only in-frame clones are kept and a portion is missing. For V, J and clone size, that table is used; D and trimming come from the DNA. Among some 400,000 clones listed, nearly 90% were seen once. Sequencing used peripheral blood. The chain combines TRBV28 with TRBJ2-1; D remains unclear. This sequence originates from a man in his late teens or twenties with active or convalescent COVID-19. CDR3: CASSFQYEQFF. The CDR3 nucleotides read TGTGCCAGCAGTTTTCAGTACGAGCAGTTCTTC.